A selection of T cell receptor beta chains follows, all from one sample in a study of blood T cell repertoires in COVID-19. Sequencing was performed with immunoSEQ multiplex PCR; in TCRdb, only in-frame clones are kept and a portion is missing. The sample comprises 200,000 to 250,000 clones, approximately 85% of which are singletons, and around 8% rests with the top ten. The sample taken for sequencing was peripheral blood. The receptors derive from a woman aged 80 or older with COVID-19, enrolled during active disease. Both conserved end residues are part of each CDR3. A D gene is named only where the DNA matches it firmly. Size values are once, few and many counts, or a class for expanded clones, and some rows have none.

cdr3_nt: TGTGCCTGGAGTGATAACAGGGGCACTGAAGCTTTCTTT; cdr3_aa: CAWSDNRGTEAFF; v_call: TRBV30; j_call: TRBJ1-1; clone_size: few; d_call: TRBD1
cdr3_nt: TGTGCCAGCAGGGCTCCGGGACTAGCGGGCAATGAGCAGTTCTTC; cdr3_aa: CASRAPGLAGNEQFF; v_call: TRBV7-2; j_call: TRBJ2-1; clone_size: -; d_call: TRBD2
cdr3_nt: TGTGCCAGCAGTTCCCATTTGGGCGGGGAGACCCAGTACTTC; cdr3_aa: CASSSHLGGETQYF; v_call: TRBV28; j_call: TRBJ2-5; clone_size: -; d_call: -
cdr3_nt: TGTGCCACCAGTGACGGCAGGGTGTTGGACACTGAAGCTTTCTTT; cdr3_aa: CATSDGRVLDTEAFF; v_call: TRBV24-1; j_call: TRBJ1-1; clone_size: once; d_call: -
cdr3_nt: TGTGCCAGCTCACCACCGTGGGGCACGAACACTGAAGCTTTCTTT; cdr3_aa: CASSPPWGTNTEAFF; v_call: TRBV18; j_call: TRBJ1-1; clone_size: -; d_call: -
cdr3_nt: TGTGCCAGCAGCTTAGCCCCCGGGACTAGCGAGCAGTACTTC; cdr3_aa: CASSLAPGTSEQYF; v_call: TRBV7-3; j_call: TRBJ2-7; clone_size: once; d_call: TRBD2
cdr3_nt: TGTGCCAGCGGGCGGGACAGGAACACTGAAGCTTTCTTT; cdr3_aa: CASGRDRNTEAFF; v_call: TRBV11-2; j_call: TRBJ1-1; clone_size: few; d_call: TRBD1
cdr3_nt: TGTGCCAGCAGCTTCTCTAACTATGGCTACACCTTC; cdr3_aa: CASSFSNYGYTF; v_call: TRBV12-3/TRBV12-4; j_call: TRBJ1-2; clone_size: -; d_call: -
cdr3_nt: TGTGCCAGTATGGAGGTAGCGGGAGTAAACGAGCAGTTCTTC; cdr3_aa: CASMEVAGVNEQFF; v_call: TRBV19; j_call: TRBJ2-1; clone_size: -; d_call: TRBD2
cdr3_nt: TGTGCCAGCAGCTTAGATAGCAGCTCCTACAATGAGCAGTTCTTC; cdr3_aa: CASSLDSSSYNEQFF; v_call: TRBV11-3; j_call: TRBJ2-1; clone_size: -; d_call: -
cdr3_nt: TGTGCCAGCAGCCGTGACACACTATCAGGGGGCCGGGAAAAACTGTTTTTT; cdr3_aa: CASSRDTLSGGREKLFF; v_call: TRBV7-9; j_call: TRBJ1-4; clone_size: -; d_call: TRBD1
cdr3_nt: TGTGCCAGTAGTAAAACCGGGACATACTACGAGCAGTACTTC; cdr3_aa: CASSKTGTYYEQYF; v_call: TRBV19; j_call: TRBJ2-7; clone_size: -; d_call: -
cdr3_nt: TGTGCCAGCAGCTCCGACTTCCACCCCAAAAACATTCAGTACTTC; cdr3_aa: CASSSDFHPKNIQYF; v_call: TRBV7-2; j_call: TRBJ2-4; clone_size: -; d_call: -
cdr3_nt: TGCGCCAGCAGAGACCGGGACACGCTAACTGAAGCTTTCTTT; cdr3_aa: CASRDRDTLTEAFF; v_call: TRBV10-2; j_call: TRBJ1-1; clone_size: -; d_call: -
cdr3_nt: TGTGCCAGCAGTACGACCGGGACTAGACCCACCCATTCTGGGGAGACCCAGTACTTC; cdr3_aa: CASSTTGTRPTHSGETQYF; v_call: TRBV27; j_call: TRBJ2-5; clone_size: -; d_call: TRBD2
cdr3_nt: TGCGCCAGCAGCTTGGAGGCTAGCGGAGGCCGGGAGACCCAGTACTTC; cdr3_aa: CASSLEASGGRETQYF; v_call: TRBV5-1; j_call: TRBJ2-5; clone_size: -; d_call: TRBD2
cdr3_nt: TGTGCCAGCAGTTCCCGATGGCGCGGGAACACTGAAGCTTTCTTT; cdr3_aa: CASSSRWRGNTEAFF; v_call: TRBV6-2/TRBV6-3; j_call: TRBJ1-1; clone_size: -; d_call: -
cdr3_nt: TGTGCCAGCAGTGGGGGACTAGCGGGGCTAACGTGGACCCAGTACTTC; cdr3_aa: CASSGGLAGLTWTQYF; v_call: TRBV2; j_call: TRBJ2-5; clone_size: -; d_call: TRBD2
cdr3_nt: TGTGCCAGCTCCCCCATGACAAGAGAAGCTTTCTTT; cdr3_aa: CASSPMTREAFF; v_call: TRBV18; j_call: TRBJ1-1; clone_size: few; d_call: -
cdr3_nt: TGTGCCAGCAGCTTCCGCACAGGGCCCGCCGGGGAGCTGTTTTTT; cdr3_aa: CASSFRTGPAGELFF; v_call: TRBV11-2; j_call: TRBJ2-2; clone_size: -; d_call: -
cdr3_nt: TGCAGTGCTAGTAAGGGGGCGACCGGCAATCAGCCCCAGCATTTT; cdr3_aa: CSASKGATGNQPQHF; v_call: TRBV20-1; j_call: TRBJ1-5; clone_size: -; d_call: TRBD1
cdr3_nt: TGTGCCAGCAGTCGACAACTGTACCAAGAGACCCAGTACTTC; cdr3_aa: CASSRQLYQETQYF; v_call: TRBV6-2/TRBV6-3; j_call: TRBJ2-5; clone_size: -; d_call: -
cdr3_nt: TGTGCCAGCAGGAAGGGACTAGCGGGATTGGAGACCCAGTACTTC; cdr3_aa: CASRKGLAGLETQYF; v_call: TRBV2; j_call: TRBJ2-5; clone_size: -; d_call: TRBD2
cdr3_nt: TGTGCCAGCAGAGCCCCGTACAGAATCTACGAGCAGTACTTC; cdr3_aa: CASRAPYRIYEQYF; v_call: TRBV28; j_call: TRBJ2-7; clone_size: -; d_call: -
cdr3_nt: TGTGCCAGCTCTTCCCCCTCTGGAGCGGGAACGGGGAATGAGCAGTTCTTC; cdr3_aa: CASSSPSGAGTGNEQFF; v_call: TRBV18; j_call: TRBJ2-1; clone_size: few; d_call: TRBD2
cdr3_nt: TGTGCCAGCAGCTTGGGGGCGTACAATGAGCAGTTCTTC; cdr3_aa: CASSLGAYNEQFF; v_call: TRBV11-2; j_call: TRBJ2-1; clone_size: -; d_call: -
cdr3_nt: TGTGCCAGCAGCCAAGAGGGGGGGGGACCGAGAGGGTCCTACAATGAGCAGTTCTTC; cdr3_aa: CASSQEGGGPRGSYNEQFF; v_call: TRBV4-2; j_call: TRBJ2-1; clone_size: -; d_call: TRBD2
cdr3_nt: TGTGCCACCAGTGATCGGTGGTTAGCGGGAAGATTAGGGAATGAGCAGTTCTTC; cdr3_aa: CATSDRWLAGRLGNEQFF; v_call: TRBV24-1; j_call: TRBJ2-1; clone_size: -; d_call: TRBD2
cdr3_nt: TGTGCCTGGAGTTCAGGGGCAGACACTGAAGCTTTCTTT; cdr3_aa: CAWSSGADTEAFF; v_call: TRBV30; j_call: TRBJ1-1; clone_size: -; d_call: -
cdr3_nt: TGCGCCAGCCCTCCGCCCCAGGGGAGGGCAGATACGCAGTATTTT; cdr3_aa: CASPPPQGRADTQYF; v_call: TRBV5-1; j_call: TRBJ2-3; clone_size: -; d_call: -
cdr3_nt: TGTGCCAGCAGCCCCTCTAAGGACAGGGAAAGCGGCTACACCTTC; cdr3_aa: CASSPSKDRESGYTF; v_call: TRBV5-4; j_call: TRBJ1-2; clone_size: -; d_call: TRBD1
cdr3_nt: TGCGCCAGCAGCTTTTTACAGGGAGGCTACACCTTC; cdr3_aa: CASSFLQGGYTF; v_call: TRBV5-1; j_call: TRBJ1-2; clone_size: once; d_call: -
cdr3_nt: TGTGCCAGCAGCCAAGATTTAACTAGCGGGAGTCAAAGGTACTTC; cdr3_aa: CASSQDLTSGSQRYF; v_call: TRBV3-1/TRBV3-2; j_call: TRBJ2-7; clone_size: -; d_call: TRBD2
cdr3_nt: TGTGCCAGCAGTAAGAGGGACAGGGACACAGATACGCAGTATTTT; cdr3_aa: CASSKRDRDTDTQYF; v_call: TRBV7-9; j_call: TRBJ2-3; clone_size: -; d_call: TRBD1
cdr3_nt: TGCAGTGCTAGTTTGAGCGGTCCCTACGAGCAGTACTTC; cdr3_aa: CSASLSGPYEQYF; v_call: TRBV20-1; j_call: TRBJ2-7; clone_size: -; d_call: -
cdr3_nt: TGTGCCAGCAGCTCTGCTACAGGGTTGAGCACTGAAGCTTTCTTT; cdr3_aa: CASSSATGLSTEAFF; v_call: TRBV7-9; j_call: TRBJ1-1; clone_size: -; d_call: -
cdr3_nt: TGCGCCAGCAGATCCAGGGGGCTTCAAGAGACCCAGTACTTC; cdr3_aa: CASRSRGLQETQYF; v_call: TRBV5-1; j_call: TRBJ2-5; clone_size: -; d_call: TRBD1
cdr3_nt: TGTGCCAGCAGCCCGGACAGTCTACGCAATCAGCCCCAGCATTTT; cdr3_aa: CASSPDSLRNQPQHF; v_call: TRBV7-2; j_call: TRBJ1-5; clone_size: -; d_call: -
cdr3_nt: TGTGCCACCAGTGGACAGGGCACGGTGGAGACCCAGTACTTC; cdr3_aa: CATSGQGTVETQYF; v_call: TRBV24-1; j_call: TRBJ2-5; clone_size: once; d_call: TRBD1
cdr3_nt: TGTGCCACCAGCAGACGCAGGGGTGTTGGTGCTTTCTTT; cdr3_aa: CATSRRRGVGAFF; v_call: TRBV15; j_call: TRBJ1-1; clone_size: -; d_call: -
cdr3_nt: TGTGCCAGCATTAAGACAGGTGGAAACACCATATATTTT; cdr3_aa: CASIKTGGNTIYF; v_call: TRBV6-5; j_call: TRBJ1-3; clone_size: -; d_call: -
cdr3_nt: TGTGCCAGCAGTTCTCAGGGGATTCGGATTCTCACTGAAGCTTTCTTT; cdr3_aa: CASSSQGIRILTEAFF; v_call: TRBV28; j_call: TRBJ1-1; clone_size: few; d_call: -
cdr3_nt: TGTGCCAGTAGACCCGGGACAGGGGGCGAGAACACTGAAGCTTTCTTT; cdr3_aa: CASRPGTGGENTEAFF; v_call: TRBV19; j_call: TRBJ1-1; clone_size: -; d_call: TRBD1
cdr3_nt: TGTGCCAGCAGCTCCAACAGGGGTCGGACCGGGGAGCTGTTTTTT; cdr3_aa: CASSSNRGRTGELFF; v_call: TRBV11-2; j_call: TRBJ2-2; clone_size: -; d_call: TRBD1
cdr3_nt: TGTGCCAGCAGCTTCGAAGGGGTAACCCATGGCTACACCTTC; cdr3_aa: CASSFEGVTHGYTF; v_call: TRBV7-9; j_call: TRBJ1-2; clone_size: -; d_call: -